Listed below are T cell receptor beta chains from one sample, sequenced in a study of T cells after yellow fever vaccination. TCRdb passed the 5' RACE reads through MiXCR, listing each CDR3 protein once. The sample includes roughly 300,000 distinct CDR3 sequences, 8.1% seen only once; the top ten take 15% to 20%. The sample here was PBMCs, taken more than 35 days after the first yellow fever vaccination. Receptor source: a man between 18 and 35 years old who received the YFV17D yellow fever vaccine. Each CDR3 is given with its conserved first and last residue. Each record gives: CDR3 protein, CDR3 DNA, V gene, clone size, D gene, J gene. A D gene is named only where the DNA matches it firmly. Only part of the rows carry a size: once, few, many, or a class if the clone is expanded.

CDR3aa: CASSLAMGELYDTEAFF
CDR3nt: TGTGCCAGCAGCTTGGCCATGGGGGAGCTATATGACACTGAAGCTTTCTTT
v_gene: TRBV5-8
abundance: NA
d_gene: NA
j_gene: TRBJ1-1

CDR3aa: CASSPGLAGGNPEQFF
CDR3nt: TGTGCCAGCAGCCCGGGACTAGCGGGGGGTAATCCGGAGCAGTTCTTC
v_gene: TRBV4-2
abundance: few
d_gene: TRBD2
j_gene: TRBJ2-1

CDR3aa: CASSHGDHHGYGYTF
CDR3nt: TGTGCCAGCAGCCACGGGGACCACCACGGATATGGCTACACCTTC
v_gene: TRBV7-9
abundance: many
d_gene: NA
j_gene: TRBJ1-2

CDR3aa: CASSRRGRTEAFF
CDR3nt: TGTGCCAGCAGCCGGCGGGGGCGGACTGAAGCTTTCTTT
v_gene: TRBV6-6
abundance: NA
d_gene: NA
j_gene: TRBJ1-1

CDR3aa: CAWSPLNTIYF
CDR3nt: TGTGCCTGGAGCCCCTTAAACACCATATATTTT
v_gene: TRBV30
abundance: NA
d_gene: NA
j_gene: TRBJ1-3

CDR3aa: CSVVQGAGETQYF
CDR3nt: TGCAGCGTTGTACAGGGGGCAGGGGAGACCCAGTACTTC
v_gene: TRBV29-1
abundance: NA
d_gene: TRBD1
j_gene: TRBJ2-5

CDR3aa: CASSLGQGRSADTQYF
CDR3nt: TGCGCCAGCAGCTTGGGCCAGGGACGTTCGGCAGATACGCAGTATTTT
v_gene: TRBV5-1
abundance: many
d_gene: NA
j_gene: TRBJ2-3

CDR3aa: CASSQEGHGPNQPQHF
CDR3nt: TGCGCCAGCAGCCAAGAAGGCCACGGTCCCAATCAGCCCCAGCATTTT
v_gene: TRBV4-1
abundance: NA
d_gene: NA
j_gene: TRBJ1-5

CDR3aa: CASSPDPSGGVASTDTQYF
CDR3nt: TGTGCCAGCAGCCCAGACCCTAGCGGGGGGGTTGCTAGCACAGATACGCAGTATTTT
v_gene: TRBV7-6
abundance: many
d_gene: TRBD2
j_gene: TRBJ2-3

CDR3aa: CASSIVGRGLLNEQFF
CDR3nt: TGTGCCAGCAGCATTGTTGGCAGGGGGCTACTCAATGAGCAGTTCTTC
v_gene: TRBV5-4
abundance: few
d_gene: TRBD1
j_gene: TRBJ2-1

CDR3aa: CAMSPGLTLNTEAFF
CDR3nt: TGTGCCATGAGCCCTGGGCTGACCCTGAACACTGAAGCTTTCTTT
v_gene: TRBV7-8
abundance: NA
d_gene: NA
j_gene: TRBJ1-1

CDR3aa: CASSAAGGSQPQHF
CDR3nt: TGTGCCAGCAGCGCCGCGGGGGGGTCGCAGCCCCAGCATTTT
v_gene: TRBV9
abundance: NA
d_gene: NA
j_gene: TRBJ1-5

CDR3aa: CASSQRGDTNTGELFF
CDR3nt: TGTGCCAGCAGCCAAAGGGGGGACACGAACACCGGGGAGCTGTTTTTT
v_gene: TRBV7-9
abundance: NA
d_gene: NA
j_gene: TRBJ2-2

CDR3aa: CASRVGLAGDGTDTQYF
CDR3nt: TGTGCCAGCAGAGTCGGACTAGCGGGGGATGGCACAGATACGCAGTATTTT
v_gene: TRBV12-3/TRBV12-4
abundance: NA
d_gene: TRBD2
j_gene: TRBJ2-3

CDR3aa: CASSKPRWDENQPQHF
CDR3nt: TGTGCCAGCAGCAAACCCCGCTGGGACGAGAATCAGCCCCAGCATTTT
v_gene: TRBV21-1
abundance: NA
d_gene: NA
j_gene: TRBJ1-5

CDR3aa: CASSLALAGNTGELFF
CDR3nt: TGTGCCAGCAGCTTAGCCCTAGCGGGGAACACCGGGGAGCTGTTTTTT
v_gene: TRBV7-2
abundance: many
d_gene: TRBD2
j_gene: TRBJ2-2

CDR3aa: CASSSLANEQFF
CDR3nt: TGTGCCAGCAGCTCACTAGCTAATGAGCAGTTCTTC
v_gene: TRBV7-8
abundance: many
d_gene: NA
j_gene: TRBJ2-1

CDR3aa: CASSQGRGGQPQHF
CDR3nt: TGTGCCAGCAGCCAAGGCCGGGGGGGTCAGCCCCAGCATTTT
v_gene: TRBV4-2
abundance: NA
d_gene: NA
j_gene: TRBJ1-5

CDR3aa: CASSLTPFTGELFF
CDR3nt: TGCGCCAGCAGCCTGACCCCCTTCACCGGGGAGCTGTTTTTT
v_gene: TRBV5-1
abundance: NA
d_gene: NA
j_gene: TRBJ2-2

CDR3aa: CASSQAASGNTIYF
CDR3nt: TGCGCCAGCAGCCAAGCAGCCTCTGGAAACACCATATATTTT
v_gene: TRBV4-1
abundance: NA
d_gene: NA
j_gene: TRBJ1-3

CDR3aa: CASSPRFYGAFF
CDR3nt: TGTGCCAGCAGCCCCCGCTTTTATGGCGCTTTCTTT
v_gene: TRBV11-2
abundance: NA
d_gene: NA
j_gene: TRBJ1-1

CDR3aa: CASSPSLAQSDTQYF
CDR3nt: TGTGCCAGCAGCCCGAGTCTAGCGCAGTCAGATACGCAGTATTTT
v_gene: TRBV7-3
abundance: NA
d_gene: NA
j_gene: TRBJ2-3

CDR3aa: CASSLAGGLDEQYF
CDR3nt: TGTGCCAGCAGCTTAGCGGGGGGGCTGGACGAGCAGTACTTC
v_gene: TRBV7-8
abundance: NA
d_gene: NA
j_gene: TRBJ2-7

CDR3aa: CASKNRGASYNEQFF
CDR3nt: TGTGCCAGCAAGAATCGGGGGGCGTCTTACAATGAGCAGTTCTTC
v_gene: TRBV19
abundance: many
d_gene: NA
j_gene: TRBJ2-1

CDR3aa: CASSLLTGALGDTQYF
CDR3nt: TGTGCCAGCAGCCTTCTGACAGGGGCACTGGGAGATACGCAGTATTTT
v_gene: TRBV5-6
abundance: many
d_gene: TRBD1
j_gene: TRBJ2-3

CDR3aa: CATNTPTGDYGYTF
CDR3nt: TGTGCCACCAACACCCCTACAGGGGACTATGGCTACACCTTC
v_gene: TRBV10-3
abundance: few
d_gene: TRBD1
j_gene: TRBJ1-2

CDR3aa: CSAPDRGETQYF
CDR3nt: TGCAGTGCTCCGGACAGGGGAGAGACCCAGTACTTC
v_gene: TRBV20-1
abundance: many
d_gene: TRBD1
j_gene: TRBJ2-5

CDR3aa: CASSHSWDDVGYTF
CDR3nt: TGTGCCAGCAGCCATTCCTGGGATGACGTTGGCTACACCTTC
v_gene: TRBV3-1
abundance: many
d_gene: NA
j_gene: TRBJ1-2

CDR3aa: CASSPGPVPQPQHF
CDR3nt: TGTGCCAGCAGCCCAGGCCCCGTCCCTCAGCCCCAGCATTTT
v_gene: TRBV9
abundance: NA
d_gene: NA
j_gene: TRBJ1-5

CDR3aa: CASSSAVGLAGGGYNEQFF
CDR3nt: TGTGCCAGCAGCTCCGCCGTGGGACTAGCGGGGGGGGGTTACAATGAGCAGTTCTTC
v_gene: TRBV11-2
abundance: many
d_gene: TRBD2
j_gene: TRBJ2-1

CDR3aa: CASSLREGGELFF
CDR3nt: TGTGCCAGCAGTTTACGGGAGGGCGGGGAGCTGTTTTTT
v_gene: TRBV12-3/TRBV12-4
abundance: few
d_gene: TRBD2
j_gene: TRBJ2-2

CDR3aa: CATSPEQEINEQFF
CDR3nt: TGTGCCACCAGTCCAGAACAGGAGATCAATGAGCAGTTCTTC
v_gene: TRBV24-1
abundance: NA
d_gene: NA
j_gene: TRBJ2-1

CDR3aa: CAWNRGALYEQYF
CDR3nt: TGTGCCTGGAACCGGGGGGCCCTATACGAGCAGTACTTC
v_gene: TRBV30
abundance: few
d_gene: NA
j_gene: TRBJ2-7

CDR3aa: CASSQYVMGGQFF
CDR3nt: TGTGCCAGCAGCCAATACGTTATGGGAGGGCAGTTCTTC
v_gene: TRBV14
abundance: NA
d_gene: NA
j_gene: TRBJ2-1

CDR3aa: CASSLDRGYNEQFF
CDR3nt: TGTGCCAGCAGCTTGGACAGGGGTTACAATGAGCAGTTCTTC
v_gene: TRBV5-4
abundance: few
d_gene: TRBD1
j_gene: TRBJ2-1

CDR3aa: CASKAGGPNTQYF
CDR3nt: TGTGCCAGCAAAGCGGGGGGGCCGAATACGCAGTATTTT
v_gene: TRBV6-1
abundance: NA
d_gene: TRBD2
j_gene: TRBJ2-3

CDR3aa: CASSRTGLYEQYF
CDR3nt: TGTGCCAGCAGCCGCACTGGGCTCTACGAGCAGTACTTC
v_gene: TRBV7-2
abundance: many
d_gene: NA
j_gene: TRBJ2-7

CDR3aa: CSASRTTGSGPQHF
CDR3nt: TGCAGTGCTAGCCGCACGACAGGGAGTGGGCCCCAGCATTTT
v_gene: TRBV20-1
abundance: many
d_gene: TRBD1
j_gene: TRBJ1-5

CDR3aa: CASSMGQPAKNIQYF
CDR3nt: TGTGCCAGCAGCATGGGACAGCCAGCCAAAAACATTCAGTACTTC
v_gene: TRBV11-2
abundance: many
d_gene: TRBD1
j_gene: TRBJ2-4

CDR3aa: CASSPSLADEAFF
CDR3nt: TGTGCCAGCAGTCCCTCCTTGGCGGATGAAGCTTTCTTT
v_gene: TRBV6-2/TRBV6-3
abundance: NA
d_gene: NA
j_gene: TRBJ1-1

CDR3aa: CASPPARLAGGNEQFF
CDR3nt: TGCGCCAGCCCTCCCGCCCGGCTAGCGGGGGGCAATGAGCAGTTCTTC
v_gene: TRBV10-1
abundance: once
d_gene: TRBD2
j_gene: TRBJ2-1

CDR3aa: CASSPQVGSSFGEQFF
CDR3nt: TGTGCCAGCAGCCCCCAAGTTGGTAGTAGTTTCGGCGAGCAGTTCTTC
v_gene: TRBV4-2
abundance: NA
d_gene: NA
j_gene: TRBJ2-1

CDR3aa: CASSLESVWAQETQYF
CDR3nt: TGTGCCAGCAGCTTGGAAAGCGTTTGGGCCCAAGAGACCCAGTACTTC
v_gene: TRBV5-5
abundance: few
d_gene: NA
j_gene: TRBJ2-5

CDR3aa: CASSRERQETQYF
CDR3nt: TGTGCCAGCAGTCGAGAAAGACAAGAGACCCAGTACTTC
v_gene: TRBV11-2
abundance: few
d_gene: NA
j_gene: TRBJ2-5

CDR3aa: CASSLLQGSITGELFF
CDR3nt: TGCGCCAGCAGCTTGCTCCAGGGGTCAATCACCGGGGAGCTGTTTTTT
v_gene: TRBV5-1
abundance: many
d_gene: NA
j_gene: TRBJ2-2

CDR3aa: CASSARGTANEQFF
CDR3nt: TGTGCCAGCAGCGCCCGCGGAACAGCGAATGAGCAGTTCTTC
v_gene: TRBV7-2
abundance: NA
d_gene: NA
j_gene: TRBJ2-1